This T cell receptor (beta chain) was sequenced for a study of cytomegalovirus exposure and HLA in healthy donors. Participants comprised healthy donors of bone marrow. PCR was performed using 60 Vbeta and 13 Jbeta primers. Assay used: immunoSEQ multiplex PCR; TCRdb lists only in-frame clones, some missing. The sample contains 85,000 to 95,000 clones, 74% of which appear only once. The specimen was PBMCs. The receptor was isolated from a young man in good health and CMV-seropositive.

Written as DNA, the CDR3 is TGTGCCAGCAGTGTAGGGCAGGGGGCTTCACCCCTCCACTTT. Its protein is CASSVGQGASPLHF. The V and J genes are TRBV2 and TRBJ1-6, with 8 bases aligning to TRBD1. Unmatched junction bases numbered 5, after V lost 4 bases and J lost 9 bases. The CDR3 length is 14 residues. CDR1 and CDR2 from the germline V gene are SNHLY and FYNNEI.